The source of this T cell receptor beta chain is a study of spatial heterogeneity in lung cancer. This clonotype was observed a handful of times. What it binds is unknown. Time point given: sample taken at primary tumor resection. Germline V lookup: CDR1 MGHRA, CDR2 YSYEKL. The CDR3 is 15 amino acids. J lost 8 bases, V lost 4 bases, and 8 bases had no gene match. TCRdb reprocessed the 5' RACE reads via MiXCR and lists one record per CDR3 protein. The data hold 15,000 to 20,000 distinct CDR3 sequences, with 7% observed a single time. General study points: Counts of expanded alpha and beta TCRs within tumors tracked the tumor nonsynonymous mutation count.

The genes are TRBV4-1 and TRBJ1-6, with TRBD1 identical over 7 bases. The sequencing used lung tumor tissue, collected at surgery. This receptor was taken from a female donor with early-stage non-small cell lung cancer. The CDR3 is CASSPEYRGHSPLHF. The DNA for the CDR3 is TGCGCCAGCAGCCCAGAGTACAGGGGCCATTCACCCCTCCACTTT.